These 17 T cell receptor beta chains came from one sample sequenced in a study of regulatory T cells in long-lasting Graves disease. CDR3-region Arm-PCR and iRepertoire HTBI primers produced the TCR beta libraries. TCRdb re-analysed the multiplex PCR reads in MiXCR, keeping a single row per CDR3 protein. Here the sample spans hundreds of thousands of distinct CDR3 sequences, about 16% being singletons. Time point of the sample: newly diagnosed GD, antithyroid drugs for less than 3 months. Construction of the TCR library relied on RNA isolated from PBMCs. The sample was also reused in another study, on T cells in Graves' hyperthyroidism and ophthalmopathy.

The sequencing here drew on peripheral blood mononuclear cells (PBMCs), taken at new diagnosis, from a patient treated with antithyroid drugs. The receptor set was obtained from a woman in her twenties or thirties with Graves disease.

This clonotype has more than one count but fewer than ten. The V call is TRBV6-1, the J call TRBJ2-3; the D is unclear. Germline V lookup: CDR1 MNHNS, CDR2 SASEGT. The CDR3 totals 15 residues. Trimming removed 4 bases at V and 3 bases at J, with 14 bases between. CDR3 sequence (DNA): TGTGCCAGCAGTGCGACCCCCGCCGGGACAGATACGCAGTATTTT. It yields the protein CASSATPAGTDTQYF.

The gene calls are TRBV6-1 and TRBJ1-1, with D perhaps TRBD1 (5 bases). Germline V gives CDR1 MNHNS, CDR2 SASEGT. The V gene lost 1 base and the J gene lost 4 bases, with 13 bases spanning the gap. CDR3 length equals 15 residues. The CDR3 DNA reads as TGTGCCAGCAGTGAAGTAGGGGAGGGAATCACTGAAGCTTTCTTT. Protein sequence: CASSEVGEGITEAFF.

CDR3 coding DNA: TGCGCCAGCTCGTTCGTAGGACAGGTCATGAACACTGAAGCTTTCTTT. Its translation: CASSFVGQVMNTEAFF. The chain carries TRBV5-1 and TRBJ1-1; 7 bases are a match to TRBD1. The germline CDR1 and CDR2 sequences are SGHRS and YFSETQ. J gave up 0 bases and V 7 bases, and 12 bases lay outside the gene matches. The CDR3 consists of 16 residues.

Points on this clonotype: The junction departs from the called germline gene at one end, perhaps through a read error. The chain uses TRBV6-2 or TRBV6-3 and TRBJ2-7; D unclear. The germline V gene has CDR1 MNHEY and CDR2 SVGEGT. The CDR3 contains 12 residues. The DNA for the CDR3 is TGTGCCGGCAGTTCCGGACCCTACGAGCAGTACTTC. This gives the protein CAGSSGPYEQYF.

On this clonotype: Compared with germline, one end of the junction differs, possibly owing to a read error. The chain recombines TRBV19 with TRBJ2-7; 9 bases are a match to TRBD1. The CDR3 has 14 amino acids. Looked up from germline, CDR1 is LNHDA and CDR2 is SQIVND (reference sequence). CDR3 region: CASSRGTGSYGQYF. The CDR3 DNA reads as TGTGCCAGTAGTAGGGGGACAGGGTCGTACGGGCAGTACTTC.

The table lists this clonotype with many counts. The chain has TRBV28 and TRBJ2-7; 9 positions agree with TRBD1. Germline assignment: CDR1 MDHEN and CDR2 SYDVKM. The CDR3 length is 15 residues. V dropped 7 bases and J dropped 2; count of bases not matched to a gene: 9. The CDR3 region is CASNPTGGAPYEQYF. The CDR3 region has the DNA TGTGCCAGCAACCCAACAGGGGGCGCACCCTACGAGCAGTACTTC.

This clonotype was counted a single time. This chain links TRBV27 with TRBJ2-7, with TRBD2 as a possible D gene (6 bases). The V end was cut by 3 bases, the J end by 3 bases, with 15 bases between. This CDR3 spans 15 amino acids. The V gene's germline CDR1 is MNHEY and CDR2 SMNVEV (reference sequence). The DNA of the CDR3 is TGTGCCAGCAGTTTGAAATACGGGAGAAACTACGAGCAGTACTTC. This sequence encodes CASSLKYGRNYEQYF.

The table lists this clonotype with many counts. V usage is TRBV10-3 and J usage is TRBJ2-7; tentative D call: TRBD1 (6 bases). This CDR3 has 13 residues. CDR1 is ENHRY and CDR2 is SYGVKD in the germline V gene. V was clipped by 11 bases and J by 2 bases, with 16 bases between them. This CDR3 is CAVLRDNAYEQYF. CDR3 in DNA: TGTGCCGTCCTCCGGGACAACGCCTACGAGCAGTACTTC.

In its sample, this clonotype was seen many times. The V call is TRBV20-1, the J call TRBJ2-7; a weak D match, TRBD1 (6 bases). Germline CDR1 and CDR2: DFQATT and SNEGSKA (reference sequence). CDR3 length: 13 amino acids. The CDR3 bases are TGCAGCGCACAACAGGGTCTCTTCCACGAGCAGTACTTC. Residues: CSAQQGLFHEQYF.

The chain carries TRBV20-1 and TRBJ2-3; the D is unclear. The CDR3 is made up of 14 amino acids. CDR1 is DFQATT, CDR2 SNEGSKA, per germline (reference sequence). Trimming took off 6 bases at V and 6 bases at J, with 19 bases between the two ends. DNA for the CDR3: TGCAGTGCCCCCCCAGTGGGTCTTTCCGATACGCAGTATTTT. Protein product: CSAPPVGLSDTQYF.

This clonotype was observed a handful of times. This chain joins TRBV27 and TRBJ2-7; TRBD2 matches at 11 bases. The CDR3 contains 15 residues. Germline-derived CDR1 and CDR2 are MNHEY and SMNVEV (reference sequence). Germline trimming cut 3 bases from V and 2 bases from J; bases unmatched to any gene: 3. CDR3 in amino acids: CASSFIAGGTYEQYF. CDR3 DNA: TGTGCCAGCAGTTTTATAGCGGGAGGGACCTACGAGCAGTACTTC.

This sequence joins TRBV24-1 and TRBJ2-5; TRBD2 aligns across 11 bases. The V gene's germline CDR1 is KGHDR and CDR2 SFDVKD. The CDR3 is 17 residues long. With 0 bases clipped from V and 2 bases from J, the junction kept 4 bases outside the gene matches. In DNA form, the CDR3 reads TGTGCCACCAGTGATTTGATGGGGACTAGCGGTCAAGAGACCCAGTACTTC. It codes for CATSDLMGTSGQETQYF.

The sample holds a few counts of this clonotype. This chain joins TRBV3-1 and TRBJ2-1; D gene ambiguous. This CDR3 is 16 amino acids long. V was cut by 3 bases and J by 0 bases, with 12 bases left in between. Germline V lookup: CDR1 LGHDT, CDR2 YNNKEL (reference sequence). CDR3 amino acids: CASSHRRYSSYNEQFF. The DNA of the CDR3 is TGTGCCAGCAGCCATAGGCGGTATAGCTCCTACAATGAGCAGTTCTTC.

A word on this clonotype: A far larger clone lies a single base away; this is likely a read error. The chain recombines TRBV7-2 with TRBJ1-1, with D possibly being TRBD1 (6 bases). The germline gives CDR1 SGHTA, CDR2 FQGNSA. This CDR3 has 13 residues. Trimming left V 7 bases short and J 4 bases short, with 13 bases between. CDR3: CASNFGGGTEAFF. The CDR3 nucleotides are TGTGCCAGCAACTTCGGGGGCGGCACTGAAGCTTTCTTT.

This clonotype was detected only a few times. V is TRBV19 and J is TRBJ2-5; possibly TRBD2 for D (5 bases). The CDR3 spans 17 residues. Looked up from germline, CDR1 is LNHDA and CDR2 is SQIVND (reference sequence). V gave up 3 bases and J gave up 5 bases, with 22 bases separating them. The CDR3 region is CASSMQLVTGLWETQYF. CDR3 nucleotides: TGTGCCAGTAGTATGCAATTGGTTACCGGACTTTGGGAGACCCAGTACTTC.

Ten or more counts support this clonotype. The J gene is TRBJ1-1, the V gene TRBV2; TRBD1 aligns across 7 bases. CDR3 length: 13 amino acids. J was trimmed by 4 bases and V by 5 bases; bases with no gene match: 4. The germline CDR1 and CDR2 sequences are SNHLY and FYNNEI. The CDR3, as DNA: TGTGCCAGCAGTTACAGGGGAAGCACTGAAGCTTTCTTT. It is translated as CASSYRGSTEAFF. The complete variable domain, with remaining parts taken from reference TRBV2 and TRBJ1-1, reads EPEVTQTPSHQVTQMGQEVILRCVPISNHLYFYWYRQILGQKVEFLVSFYNNEISEKSEIFDDQFSVERPDGSNFTLKIRSTKLEDSAMYFCASSYRGSTEAFFGQGTRLTVV.

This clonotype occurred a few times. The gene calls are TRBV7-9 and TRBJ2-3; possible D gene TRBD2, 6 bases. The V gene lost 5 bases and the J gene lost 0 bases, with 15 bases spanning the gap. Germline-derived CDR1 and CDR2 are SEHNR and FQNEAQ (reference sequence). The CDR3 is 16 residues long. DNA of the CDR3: TGTGCCAGCAGCCTGATGGGGGGATTGAGCACAGATACGCAGTATTTT. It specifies CASSLMGGLSTDTQYF.